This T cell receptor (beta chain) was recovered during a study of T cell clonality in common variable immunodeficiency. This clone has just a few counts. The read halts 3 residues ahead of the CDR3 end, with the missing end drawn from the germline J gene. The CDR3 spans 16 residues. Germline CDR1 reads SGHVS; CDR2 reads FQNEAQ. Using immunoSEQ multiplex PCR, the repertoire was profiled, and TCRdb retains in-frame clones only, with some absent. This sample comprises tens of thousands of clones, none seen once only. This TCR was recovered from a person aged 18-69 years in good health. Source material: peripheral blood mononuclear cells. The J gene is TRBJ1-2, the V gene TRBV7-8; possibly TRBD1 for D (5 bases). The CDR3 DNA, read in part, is TGTGCCAGCAGCCCTTCTGGGGGGAGAACGTACAATGAC. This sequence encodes CASSPSGGRTYND. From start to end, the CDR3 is CASSPSGGRTYNDYTF. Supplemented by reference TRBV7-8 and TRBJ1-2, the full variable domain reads GAGVSQSPRYKVAKRGQDVALRCDPISGHVSLFWYQQALGQGPEFLTYFQNEAQLDKSGLPSDRFFAERPEGSVSTLKIQRTQQEDSAVYLCASSPSGGRTYNDYTFGSGTRLTVV.